These 21 T cell receptor beta chains originate from one sample sequenced in a study of blood T cell repertoires in COVID-19. Sequenced by immunoSEQ multiplex PCR; TCRdb stores in-frame clones only, minus some. The profile shows about 300,000 clones, nearly 90% of them singletons. The sample consisted of PBMCs or T cells enriched from blood (not recorded which). These receptors originate from a woman between 45 and 60 years old who had been exposed to COVID-19.

J is TRBJ2-1 and V is TRBV11-2, with 7 bases that match TRBD2. The CDR3 is 16 residues long. The germline gives CDR1 SGHAT, CDR2 FQNNGV. The J segment lost 3 bases and the V segment lost 6 bases, leaving 11 bases of the junction unmatched. The CDR3 here is CASSIMGTTDYNEQFF. The CDR3 nucleotides are TGTGCCAGCAGTATCATGGGGACTACCGACTACAATGAGCAGTTCTTC.

The V and J genes are TRBV7-2 and TRBJ2-6, with a tentative D call TRBD2 (7 bases). The germline V and J ends were trimmed by 1 base and 0 bases, with 16 bases remaining between them. The germline CDR1 and CDR2 sequences are SGHTA and FQGNSA. This CDR3 contains 19 residues. The CDR3 DNA sequence: TGTGCCAGCAGCTTAGAAGGGAGGGGGGCCGGCTCTGGGGCCAACGTCCTGACTTTC. This codes for CASSLEGRGAGSGANVLTF.

This clone has only one observation. The CDR3 is CASSISGGGTEAFF. Written as DNA, the CDR3 is TGTGCCAGTAGTATATCGGGTGGTGGCACTGAAGCTTTCTTT. The chain links TRBV19 to TRBJ1-1; D is undetermined. The CDR3 contains 14 residues. Per the germline V gene, CDR1 is LNHDA and CDR2 is SQIVND (reference sequence). The germline V and J ends were trimmed by 2 bases and 4 bases, with 11 bases remaining between them.

This clone appeared a few times. The chain couples TRBV3-1 (or the pseudogene TRBV3-2) to TRBJ2-7; D ambiguous. CDR1 and CDR2 from the germline V gene are LGHDT and YNNKEL (reference sequence). This CDR3 comprises 11 residues. V was shortened by 3 bases and J by 6 bases, with 6 bases between the two germline ends. CDR3 in DNA: TGTGCCAGCAGCCATTCGGGCGAGCAGTACTTC. Protein product: CASSHSGEQYF.

This clone was found once. The V call is TRBV7-6, the J call TRBJ2-7; possibly TRBD2 for D (5 bases). The CDR3 is 15 residues long. Germline CDR1 is SGHVS and CDR2 is FNYEAQ. The germline V and J ends were trimmed by 1 base and 1 base, with 11 bases remaining between them. The CDR3: CASSLVASSSYEQYF. CDR3 nucleotides: TGTGCCAGCAGCTTAGTTGCTAGCTCATCCTACGAGCAGTACTTC. Looking up the rest from reference TRBV7-6 and TRBJ2-7 gives the full variable domain: GAGVSQSPRYKVTKRGQDVALRCDPISGHVSLYWYRQALGQGPEFLTYFNYEAQQDKSGLPNDRFSAERPEGSISTLTIQRTEQRDSAMYRCASSLVASSSYEQYFGPGTRLTVT.

The V gene is TRBV5-1, the J gene TRBJ2-7; 10 bases agree with TRBD2. CDR1 and CDR2 from the germline V gene are SGHRS and YFSETQ. J lost 2 bases, V lost 0 bases, and 11 bases had no gene match. The length of the CDR3 is 18 residues. The DNA of the CDR3 is TGCGCCAGCAGCTTGGCTACTAGCGGGGCGAGCCCTACCTACGAGCAGTACTTC. As protein: CASSLATSGASPTYEQYF.

The rearrangement uses TRBV11-2 and TRBJ2-7; 7 positions agree with TRBD1. The CDR3 sequence is 17 residues long. Germline CDR1 is SGHAT and CDR2 is FQNNGV. J lost 0 bases, V lost 5 bases, and 13 bases had no gene match. This CDR3 is CASSLGKGARSSYEQYF. For the CDR3, the DNA is TGTGCCAGCAGCCTAGGGAAGGGGGCGCGGAGCTCCTACGAGCAGTACTTC.

This chain connects TRBV18 to TRBJ1-1, with D possibly TRBD1 on 6 matching bases. CDR3 length: 13 amino acids. The V end was cut by 2 bases, the J end by 4 bases, with 8 bases between. From germline, CDR1 is KGHSH and CDR2 LQKENI. Here the CDR3 DNA reads TGTGCCAGCTCACCAATCAGGGGCACTGAAGCTTTCTTT. Translated: CASSPIRGTEAFF.

The chain combines TRBV28 with TRBJ1-6, with D possibly TRBD1 on 5 matching bases. The germline V gene has CDR1 MDHEN and CDR2 SYDVKM. The length of the CDR3 is 13 residues. V was cut by 7 bases and J by 3 bases, with 7 bases left in between. CDR3 nucleotide sequence: TGTGCCAGCATCGACAGCTATAATTCACCCCTCCACTTT. It codes for CASIDSYNSPLHF.

The V and J genes are TRBV4-1 and TRBJ2-2; perhaps TRBD2 as D (5 bases). The V gene's germline CDR1 is MGHRA and CDR2 YSYEKL. V was cut by 3 bases and J by 4 bases, with 15 bases left in between. This CDR3 contains 16 residues. The CDR3 protein is CASSQWALVVTGELFF. CDR3 bases: TGCGCCAGCAGCCAGTGGGCACTAGTGGTCACCGGGGAGCTGTTTTTT.

There are a few counts of this clone. This chain uses TRBV6-5 with TRBJ1-2; D is possibly TRBD1 (6 bases). The V gene's germline CDR1 is MNHEY and CDR2 SVGAGI. Trimming shortened V by 6 bases and J by 8 bases, and 16 bases separated the two germline ends. The CDR3 runs to 13 residues. Here the CDR3 DNA reads TGTGCCAGCAGAGACAGGAGGACCGACGGCTACACCTTC. This gives the protein CASRDRRTDGYTF.

The chain links TRBV10-3 to TRBJ2-5; TRBD1 agrees at 7 bases. The length of the CDR3 is 13 residues. The V segment lost 8 bases and the J segment 1 base; nucleotides outside the gene matches: 4. Germline assignment: CDR1 ENHRY and CDR2 SYGVKD. CDR3: CAIGDSLQETQYF. For the CDR3, the DNA is TGTGCCATCGGGGACAGCCTCCAAGAGACCCAGTACTTC.

This chain joins TRBV18 and TRBJ1-1; 9 nucleotides agree with TRBD1. In germline, CDR1 is KGHSH, CDR2 LQKENI. CDR3 length equals 15 residues. The junction had 6 bases not matched to a gene; V was cut back by 3 bases and J by 4 bases. CDR3 sequence (DNA): TGTGCCAGCTCACCCCGGCAGACAGGGGGCACTGAAGCTTTCTTT. As protein: CASSPRQTGGTEAFF.

V and J are TRBV3-1 (or the pseudogene TRBV3-2) and TRBJ1-2; TRBD1 agrees at 7 bases. Trimming at V came to 7 bases and at J to 0 bases, leaving 20 bases not matched to a gene. The germline V gene has CDR1 LGHDT and CDR2 YNNKEL (reference sequence). The CDR3 has 19 amino acids. The CDR3: CASTLTGTVRTRTNYGYTF. The CDR3 DNA sequence: TGTGCCAGCACCCTGACCGGGACAGTCAGAACTCGGACTAACTATGGCTACACCTTC.

The genes are TRBV29-1 and TRBJ1-1; D is undetermined. The CDR3 contains 13 residues. Trimming pared 1 base from V and 4 bases from J, leaving 10 bases between. CDR1 is SQVTM, CDR2 ANQGSEA, per germline. In nucleotides, the CDR3 is TGCAGCGTTGAAGTTTTTAGTCGCACTGAAGCTTTCTTT. This codes for CSVEVFSRTEAFF. Variable domain in full (rest from reference TRBV29-1 and TRBJ1-1): SAVISQKPSRDICQRGTSLTIQCQVDSQVTMMFWYRQQPGQSLTLIATANQGSEATYESGFVIDKFPISRPNLTFSTLTVSNMSPEDSSIYLCSVEVFSRTEAFFGQGTRLTVV.

The CDR3 DNA reads TGTGCCAGCAGCTATTCGGGGGGGAGCTCCTACGAGCAGTACTTC. Translated: CASSYSGGSSYEQYF. V usage is TRBV27 and J usage is TRBJ2-7, with 8 bases that match TRBD2. J was trimmed by 0 bases and V by 6 bases; bases with no gene match: 7. Per germline, CDR1 MNHEY and CDR2 SMNVEV (reference sequence). This CDR3 has 15 residues.

The chain carries TRBV12-3 or TRBV12-4 and TRBJ1-2; unclear D gene. The CDR3 consists of 13 residues. V was cut by 3 bases and J by 5 bases, with 10 bases left in between. This CDR3 is CASSLRGRYGYTF. The CDR3 region has the DNA TGTGCCAGCAGTTTGCGTGGGAGGTATGGCTACACCTTC.

This rearrangement joins TRBV29-1 to TRBJ1-1; 7 nucleotides align to TRBD1. The CDR3 is made up of 14 amino acids. The germline V gene has CDR1 SQVTM and CDR2 ANQGSEA. V trimming: 8 bases; J trimming: 1 base; junction bases outside the gene matches: 10. The chain's CDR3 is CSIRTGVTNTEAFF. CDR3 nucleotide sequence: TGCAGCATCCGAACAGGGGTTACGAACACTGAAGCTTTCTTT.

This chain links TRBV7-9 with TRBJ2-1, with D unresolved. CDR1 SEHNR and CDR2 FQNEAQ come from the germline V gene (reference sequence). The CDR3 contains 10 residues. Between the trimmed V and J ends, which lost 10 bases and 8 bases, there was a span of 9 bases. The CDR3 loop is CATIPDEQFF. CDR3 sequence (DNA): TGTGCCACTATCCCGGATGAGCAGTTCTTC.

This chain connects TRBV5-4 to TRBJ2-3; 8 bases are shared with TRBD2. Trimming at V came to 4 bases and at J to 4 bases, leaving 14 bases not matched to a gene. Germline V gene lookup returns CDR1 SGHNT and CDR2 YYREEE (reference sequence). This CDR3 is built from 17 residues. In DNA form, the CDR3 reads TGTGCCAGCAGCAGGCCCCGGGGGGGATTGACGGCAGATACGCAGTATTTT. Protein product: CASSRPRGGLTADTQYF.

The rearrangement joins TRBV3-1 (or the pseudogene TRBV3-2) to TRBJ2-3; 9 nucleotides align to TRBD2. The CDR3 consists of 18 residues. Germline V gene lookup returns CDR1 LGHDT and CDR2 YNNKEL (reference sequence). After removal of 3 bases from V and 1 base from J, the junction contained 11 bases not matched to a gene. CDR3 region: CASSHRSGGPGGTDTQYF. The CDR3 nucleotides are TGTGCCAGCAGCCATCGGAGCGGGGGGCCCGGGGGCACAGATACGCAGTATTTT.